Each of the 14 T cell receptor beta chains below was sequenced from the same sample in a study of blood T cell repertoires in COVID-19. Clones were sequenced by immunoSEQ multiplex PCR, and TCRdb holds only the in-frame ones, with some missing. Among 98,000 or so clones listed, about four fifths were seen once. Sequenced: peripheral blood. Receptors originate from an elderly woman with active or convalescent COVID-19.

CDR3 region: CAISELGTAGANVLTF. The CDR3 nucleotides read TGTGCCATCAGTGAGCTAGGGACTGCTGGGGCCAACGTCCTGACTTTC. The chain employs TRBV10-3 and TRBJ2-6; the D gene is possibly TRBD2 (6 bases). Germline V gene data show CDR1 as ENHRY and CDR2 as SYGVKD. The CDR3 length is 16 residues. Trimming cost V 2 bases and J 2 bases, with 10 bases left between them.

The V gene is TRBV2, the J gene TRBJ1-1; 8 bases match TRBD1. The CDR3 sequence is 13 residues long. V trimming: 6 bases; J trimming: 6 bases; junction bases outside the gene matches: 6. Germline CDR1 SNHLY, CDR2 FYNNEI. The CDR3 loop is CASRTDRVSEAFF. CDR3 DNA sequence: TGTGCCAGCAGGACGGACAGGGTCTCTGAAGCTTTCTTT.

This clone was recorded a few times. V usage is TRBV4-1 and J usage is TRBJ2-7; D might be TRBD1 (6 bases). The germline V gene encodes CDR1 MGHRA and CDR2 YSYEKL. V lost 2 bases and J lost 5, with 16 bases in between. CDR3 size: 15 residues. The CDR3 loop reads CASSQLPGELDEQYF. The CDR3 nucleotides read TGCGCCAGCAGCCAACTCCCAGGGGAACTCGACGAGCAGTACTTC.

CDR3 nucleotide sequence: TGTGCCAGCAGCTTAAACAGGGGGAACTATGGCTACACCTTC. It yields the protein CASSLNRGNYGYTF. J is TRBJ1-2 and V is TRBV7-2, with 8 bases identical to TRBD1. The junction had 1 base not matched to a gene; V was cut back by 2 bases and J by 2 bases. The CDR3 runs 14 residues. CDR1 and CDR2 from the germline V gene are SGHTA and FQGNSA.

V is TRBV29-1 and J is TRBJ1-1; a possible D gene is TRBD1 (5 bases). V gave up 4 bases and J gave up 6 bases, with 9 bases separating them. The length of the CDR3 is 11 residues. Germline CDR1 reads SQVTM; CDR2 reads ANQGSEA. CDR3 nucleotides: TGCAGCGTTGCGGCAGGGTCTGAAGCTTTCTTT. Translated, it gives CSVAAGSEAFF.

The rearrangement links TRBV27 to TRBJ1-1; 7 nucleotides align to TRBD1. V gave up 2 bases and J gave up 7 bases; unmatched junction bases: 10. Germline assignment: CDR1 MNHEY and CDR2 SMNVEV (reference sequence). The CDR3 is made up of 15 amino acids. The CDR3 nucleotides read TGTGCCAGCAGTTTAACGGGACAGCGGGCCGATGAAGCTTTCTTT. Protein: CASSLTGQRADEAFF.

The gene calls are TRBV30 and TRBJ1-5; possibly TRBD1 for D (5 bases). The CDR3 spans 14 residues. Germline V gene lookup returns CDR1 GTSNPN and CDR2 SVGIG (reference sequence). V lost 4 bases to trimming and J lost 4 bases, with 14 bases between them. The CDR3 DNA reads as TGTGCCTGGAATCGGGGACTGGAAAATCAGCCCCAGCATTTT. This codes for CAWNRGLENQPQHF. The variable domain in full, with the rest retrieved from reference TRBV30 and TRBJ1-5, is SQTIHQWPATLVQPVGSPLSLECTVEGTSNPNLYWYRQAAGRGLQLLFYSVGIGQISSEVPQNLSASRPQDRQFILSSKKLLLSDSGFYLCAWNRGLENQPQHFGDGTRLSIL.

There are a few counts of this clone. The chain couples TRBV4-1 to TRBJ2-1; maybe TRBD2 (5 bases). The CDR3 runs to 13 residues. Germline V gives CDR1 MGHRA, CDR2 YSYEKL. V was pared by 0 bases and J by 10 bases, with 10 bases between. The CDR3 protein is CASSQDRGREQFF. DNA for the CDR3: TGCGCCAGCAGCCAAGATCGGGGAAGGGAGCAGTTCTTC.

The gene calls are TRBV6-6 and TRBJ2-2; D gene uncertain. Germline V gives CDR1 MNHNY, CDR2 SVGAGI (reference sequence). Trimming left V 2 bases short and J 6 bases short, with 16 bases between. This CDR3 comprises 16 residues. CDR3 coding DNA: TGTGCCAGCAGTTACAGCCCGTTTTCGGGTTCCGGGGAGCTGTTTTTT. Translation gives CASSYSPFSGSGELFF.

The chain uses TRBV12-5 and TRBJ1-1; D unresolved. Germline values: CDR1 LGHNT, CDR2 FRNRAP. The V and J ends lost 6 bases and 2 bases respectively, with 10 bases between them. The CDR3 is made up of 13 amino acids. DNA of the CDR3: TGTGCTAGTGGCCGGGGAATTAACACTGAAGCTTTCTTT. Protein product: CASGRGINTEAFF.

The J gene is TRBJ2-7, the V gene TRBV2; D is possibly TRBD1 (6 bases). V was shortened by 6 bases and J by 5 bases, with 8 bases between the two germline ends. CDR1 and CDR2 from the germline V gene are SNHLY and FYNNEI. This CDR3 comprises 11 residues. The CDR3 DNA follows: TGTGCCAGCAGCACAGGGAACGAGCAGTACTTC. Encoded protein: CASSTGNEQYF.

This chain connects TRBV11-2 to TRBJ2-2, with D maybe TRBD1 (6 bases). Germline assignment: CDR1 SGHAT and CDR2 FQNNGV. Trimming stripped 1 base from V and 8 bases from J, with 11 bases between. The CDR3 totals 14 residues. The CDR3 loop reads CASSLVQGMGELFF. CDR3 coding DNA: TGTGCCAGCAGCTTAGTACAGGGCATGGGGGAGCTGTTTTTT.

The CDR3 loop is CASSYLGQGKSPLHF. In DNA, the CDR3 is TGTGCCAGCAGTTATTTGGGACAGGGGAAATCACCCCTCCACTTT. The rearrangement joins TRBV5-6 to TRBJ1-6, with TRBD1 identical over 10 bases. CDR1 and CDR2 (germline): SGHDT, YYEEEE. The CDR3 is 15 amino acids. V shed 5 bases, J shed 10 bases, and the junction held 9 bases outside the gene matches.

CDR3 sequence (DNA): TGTGCCAGTAGTATGGGACAGGCAAAACTGTTTTTT. This encodes CASSMGQAKLFF. The rearrangement joins TRBV19 to TRBJ1-4, with 8 bases lining up with TRBD1. After removal of 3 bases from V and 10 bases from J, the junction contained 1 base not matched to a gene. The CDR3 contains 12 residues. Germline-derived CDR1 and CDR2 are LNHDA and SQIVND (reference sequence). Using reference TRBV19 and TRBJ1-4 for the parts outside the CDR3, the full variable domain is DGGITQSPKYLFRKEGQNVTLSCEQNLNHDAMYWYRQDPGQGLRLIYYSQIVNDFQKGDIAEGYSVSREKKESFPLTVTSAQKNPTAFYLCASSMGQAKLFFGSGTQLSVL.